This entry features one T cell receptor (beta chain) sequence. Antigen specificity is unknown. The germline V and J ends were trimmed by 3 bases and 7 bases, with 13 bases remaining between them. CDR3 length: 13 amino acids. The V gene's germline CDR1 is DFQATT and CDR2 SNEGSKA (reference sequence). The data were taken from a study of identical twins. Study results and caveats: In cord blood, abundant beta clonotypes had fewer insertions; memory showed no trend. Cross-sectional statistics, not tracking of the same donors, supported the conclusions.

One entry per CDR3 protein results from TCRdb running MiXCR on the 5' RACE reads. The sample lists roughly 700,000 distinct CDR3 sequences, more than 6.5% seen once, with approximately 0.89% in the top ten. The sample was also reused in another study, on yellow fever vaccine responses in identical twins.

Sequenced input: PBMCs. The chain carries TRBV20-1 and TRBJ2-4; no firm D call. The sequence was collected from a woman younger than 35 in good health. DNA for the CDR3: TGCAGTGCTAGTTCCGAATTCACTAACATTCAGTACTTC. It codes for CSASSEFTNIQYF.